These 2 T cell receptor beta chains share one sample of origin, sequenced in a study of T cell repertoires in cytomegalovirus infection. TCRdb re-called the reads through MiXCR, storing one row per CDR3 protein. The sample carries 200,000 or so distinct CDR3 sequences, under 30% recorded once. Material for sequencing was PBMCs. The receptors shown here come from a human donor in good health (CMV status not recorded). Some clones in this sample may be carry-over from other donors' samples.

The table lists this clonotype with a few counts. The rearrangement links TRBV7-9 to TRBJ1-2, with D maybe TRBD1 (5 bases). This CDR3 region has 15 residues. Germline V gene sequence: CDR1 SEHNR, CDR2 FQNEAQ (reference sequence). V lost 1 base and J lost 2, with 11 bases in between. CDR3 bases: TGTGCCAGCAGCTTAGAAGCGGGACTCAACTATGGCTACACCTTC. Amino acids: CASSLEAGLNYGYTF.

This clonotype was counted between two and nine times. The chain uses TRBV4-1 and TRBJ1-1, with 8 bases aligning to TRBD1. The CDR3 contains 14 residues. Trimming cost V 3 bases and J 2 bases; bases outside gene matches: 2. The germline CDR1 and CDR2 sequences are MGHRA and YSYEKL. CDR3 sequence: CASSHGQGNTEAFF. The CDR3 DNA reads TGCGCCAGCAGCCACGGACAGGGTAACACTGAAGCTTTCTTT.